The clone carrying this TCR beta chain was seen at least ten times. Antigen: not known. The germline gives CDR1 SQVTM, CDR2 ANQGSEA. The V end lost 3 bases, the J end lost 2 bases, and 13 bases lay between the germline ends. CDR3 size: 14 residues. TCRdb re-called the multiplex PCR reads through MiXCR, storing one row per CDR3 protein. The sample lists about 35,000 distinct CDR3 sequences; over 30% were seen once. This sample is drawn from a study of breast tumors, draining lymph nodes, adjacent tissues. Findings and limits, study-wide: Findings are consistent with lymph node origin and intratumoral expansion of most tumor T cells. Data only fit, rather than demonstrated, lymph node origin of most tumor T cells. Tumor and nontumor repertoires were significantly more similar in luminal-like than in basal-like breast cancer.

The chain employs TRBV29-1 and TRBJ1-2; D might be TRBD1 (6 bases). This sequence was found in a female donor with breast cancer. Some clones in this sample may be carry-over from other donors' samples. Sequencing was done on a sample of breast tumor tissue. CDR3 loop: CSVDGIGQNYGYTF. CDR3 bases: TGCAGCGTTGATGGGATAGGACAGAACTATGGCTACACCTTC. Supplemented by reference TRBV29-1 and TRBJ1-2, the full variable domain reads SAVISQKPSRDICQRGTSLTIQCQVDSQVTMMFWYRQQPGQSLTLIATANQGSEATYESGFVIDKFPISRPNLTFSTLTVSNMSPEDSSIYLCSVDGIGQNYGYTFGSGTRLTVV.